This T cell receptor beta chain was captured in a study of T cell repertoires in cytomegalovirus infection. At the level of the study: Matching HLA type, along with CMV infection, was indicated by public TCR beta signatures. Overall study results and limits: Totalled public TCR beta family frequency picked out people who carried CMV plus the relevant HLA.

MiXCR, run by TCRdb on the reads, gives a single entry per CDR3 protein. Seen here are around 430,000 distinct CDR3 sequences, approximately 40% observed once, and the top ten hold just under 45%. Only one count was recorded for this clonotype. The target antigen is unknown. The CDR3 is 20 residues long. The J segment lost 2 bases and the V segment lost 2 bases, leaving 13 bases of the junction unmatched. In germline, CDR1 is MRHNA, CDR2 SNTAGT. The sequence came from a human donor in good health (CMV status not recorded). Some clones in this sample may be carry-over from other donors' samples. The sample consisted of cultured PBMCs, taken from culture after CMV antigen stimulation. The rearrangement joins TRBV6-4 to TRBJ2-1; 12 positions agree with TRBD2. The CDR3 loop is CASSDAITSGGLVPYNEQFF. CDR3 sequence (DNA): TGTGCCAGCAGTGACGCGATTACTAGCGGGGGGCTTGTACCCTACAATGAGCAGTTCTTC.